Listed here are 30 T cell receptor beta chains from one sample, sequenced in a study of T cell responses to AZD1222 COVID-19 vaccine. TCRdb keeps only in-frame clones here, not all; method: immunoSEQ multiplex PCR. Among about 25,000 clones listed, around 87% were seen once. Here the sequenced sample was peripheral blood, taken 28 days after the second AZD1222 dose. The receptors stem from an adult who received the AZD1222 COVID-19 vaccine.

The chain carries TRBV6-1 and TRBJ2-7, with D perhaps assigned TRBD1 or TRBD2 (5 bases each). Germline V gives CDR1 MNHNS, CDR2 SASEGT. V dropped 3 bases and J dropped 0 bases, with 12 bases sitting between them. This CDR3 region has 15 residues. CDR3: CASSEGQGTSYEQYF. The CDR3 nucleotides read TGTGCCAGCAGTGAGGGGCAAGGGACCTCCTACGAGCAGTACTTC.

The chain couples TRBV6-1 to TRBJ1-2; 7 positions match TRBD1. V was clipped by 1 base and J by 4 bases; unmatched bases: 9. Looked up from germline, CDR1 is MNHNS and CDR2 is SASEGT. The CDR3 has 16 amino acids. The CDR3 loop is CASSEGGAGGFYGYTF. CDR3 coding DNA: TGTGCCAGCAGTGAAGGCGGGGCAGGGGGTTTCTATGGCTACACCTTC.

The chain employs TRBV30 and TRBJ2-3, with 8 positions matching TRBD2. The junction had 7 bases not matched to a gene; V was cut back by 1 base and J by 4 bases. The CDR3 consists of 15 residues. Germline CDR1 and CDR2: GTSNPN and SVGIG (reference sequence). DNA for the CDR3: TGTGCCTGGAGTGAGGGCGGGAGGATCGCAGATACGCAGTATTTT. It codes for CAWSEGGRIADTQYF.

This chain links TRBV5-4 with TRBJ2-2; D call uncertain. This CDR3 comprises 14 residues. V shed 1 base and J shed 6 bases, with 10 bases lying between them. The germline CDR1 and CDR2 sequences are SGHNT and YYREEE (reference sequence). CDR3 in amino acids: CASSLSSRPGELFF. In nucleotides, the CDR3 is TGTGCCAGCAGCTTGTCGTCGAGACCCGGGGAGCTGTTTTTT.

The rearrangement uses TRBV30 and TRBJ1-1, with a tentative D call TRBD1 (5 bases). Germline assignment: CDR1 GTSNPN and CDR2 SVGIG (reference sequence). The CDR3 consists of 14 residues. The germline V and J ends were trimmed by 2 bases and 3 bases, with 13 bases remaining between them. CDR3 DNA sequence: TGTGCCTGGAGTCCCCAGGGTGGGTACACTGAAGCTTTCTTT. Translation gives CAWSPQGGYTEAFF.

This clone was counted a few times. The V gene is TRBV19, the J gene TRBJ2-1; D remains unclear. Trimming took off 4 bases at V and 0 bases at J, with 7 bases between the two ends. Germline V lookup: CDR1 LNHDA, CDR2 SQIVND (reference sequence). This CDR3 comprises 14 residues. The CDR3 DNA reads TGTGCCAGTAGTACCGATAGCTCCTACAATGAGCAGTTCTTC. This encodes CASSTDSSYNEQFF.

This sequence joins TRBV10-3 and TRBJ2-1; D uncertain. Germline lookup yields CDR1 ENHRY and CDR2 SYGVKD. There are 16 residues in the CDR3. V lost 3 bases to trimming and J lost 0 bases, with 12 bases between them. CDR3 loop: CAISDDGRYSYNEQFF. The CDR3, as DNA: TGTGCCATCAGTGACGACGGCCGATACTCCTACAATGAGCAGTTCTTC.

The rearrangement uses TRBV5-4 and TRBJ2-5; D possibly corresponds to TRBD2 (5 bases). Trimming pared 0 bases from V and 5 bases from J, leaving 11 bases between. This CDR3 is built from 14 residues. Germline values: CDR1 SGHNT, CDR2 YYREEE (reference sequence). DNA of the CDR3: TGTGCCAGCAGCTTGGACGGGGTCCCGGAGACCCAGTACTTC. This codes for CASSLDGVPETQYF.

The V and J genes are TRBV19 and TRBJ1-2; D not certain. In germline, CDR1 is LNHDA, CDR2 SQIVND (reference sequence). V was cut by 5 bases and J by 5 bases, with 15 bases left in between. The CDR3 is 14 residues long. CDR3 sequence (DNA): TGTGCCAGTAGTTGGAGGGTAAGAGCTTATGGCTACACCTTC. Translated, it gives CASSWRVRAYGYTF.

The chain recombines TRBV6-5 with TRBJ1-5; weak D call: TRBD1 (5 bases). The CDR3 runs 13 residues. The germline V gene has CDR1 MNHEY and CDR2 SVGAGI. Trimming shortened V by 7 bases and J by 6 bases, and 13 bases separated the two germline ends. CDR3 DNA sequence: TGTGCCAGCATGGCAGGGACGGGTCAGCCCCAGCATTTT. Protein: CASMAGTGQPQHF.

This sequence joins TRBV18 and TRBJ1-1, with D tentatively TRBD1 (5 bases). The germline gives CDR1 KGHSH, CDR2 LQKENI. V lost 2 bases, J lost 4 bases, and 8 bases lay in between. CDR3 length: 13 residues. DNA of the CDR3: TGTGCCAGCTCACCATCCGGGGGCACTGAAGCTTTCTTT. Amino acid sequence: CASSPSGGTEAFF.

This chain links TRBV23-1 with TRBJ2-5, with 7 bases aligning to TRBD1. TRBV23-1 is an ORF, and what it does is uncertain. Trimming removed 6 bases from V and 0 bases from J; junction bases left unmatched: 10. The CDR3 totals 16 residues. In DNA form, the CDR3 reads TGCGCCAGCAGCCAAACTAAGGGGACAGACCAAGAGACCCAGTACTTC. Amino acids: CASSQTKGTDQETQYF.

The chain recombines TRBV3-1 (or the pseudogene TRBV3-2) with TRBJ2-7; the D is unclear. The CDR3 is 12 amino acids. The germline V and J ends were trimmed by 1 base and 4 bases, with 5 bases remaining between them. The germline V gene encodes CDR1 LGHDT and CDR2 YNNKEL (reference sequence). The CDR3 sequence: CASSQGGYEQYF. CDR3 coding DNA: TGTGCCAGCAGCCAAGGTGGTTACGAGCAGTACTTC.

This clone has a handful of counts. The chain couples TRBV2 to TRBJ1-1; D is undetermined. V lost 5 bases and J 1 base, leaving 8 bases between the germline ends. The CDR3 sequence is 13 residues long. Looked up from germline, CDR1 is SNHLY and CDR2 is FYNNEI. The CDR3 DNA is TGTGCCAGCAGTTCCAACGGGAACACTGAAGCTTTCTTT. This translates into CASSSNGNTEAFF. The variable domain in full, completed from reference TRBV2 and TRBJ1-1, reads EPEVTQTPSHQVTQMGQEVILRCVPISNHLYFYWYRQILGQKVEFLVSFYNNEISEKSEIFDDQFSVERPDGSNFTLKIRSTKLEDSAMYFCASSSNGNTEAFFGQGTRLTVV.

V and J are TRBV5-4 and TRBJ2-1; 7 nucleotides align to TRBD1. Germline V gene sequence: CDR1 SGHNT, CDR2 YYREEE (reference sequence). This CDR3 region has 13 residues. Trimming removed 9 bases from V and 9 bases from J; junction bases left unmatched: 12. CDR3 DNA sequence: TGTGCCACTCTAAATGGTGGGACAGTTGAGCAGTTCTTC. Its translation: CATLNGGTVEQFF.

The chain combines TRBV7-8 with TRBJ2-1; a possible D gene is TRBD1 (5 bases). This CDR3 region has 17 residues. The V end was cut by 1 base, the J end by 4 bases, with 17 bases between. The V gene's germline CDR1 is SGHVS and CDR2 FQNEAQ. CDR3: CASSLDFVGAAYNEQFF. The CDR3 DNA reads TGTGCCAGCAGCTTAGACTTTGTTGGGGCGGCGTACAATGAGCAGTTCTTC.

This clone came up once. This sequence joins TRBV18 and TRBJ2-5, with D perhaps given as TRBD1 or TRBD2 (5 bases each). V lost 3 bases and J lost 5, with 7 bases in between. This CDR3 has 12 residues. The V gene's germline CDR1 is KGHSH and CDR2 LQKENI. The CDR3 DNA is TGTGCCAGCTCACCTCGGGGCGAGACCCAGTACTTC. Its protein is CASSPRGETQYF.

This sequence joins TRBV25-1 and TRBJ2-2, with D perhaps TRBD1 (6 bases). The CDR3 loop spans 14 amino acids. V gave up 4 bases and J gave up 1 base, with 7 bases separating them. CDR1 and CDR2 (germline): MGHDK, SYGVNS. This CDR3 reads CASSAGQNTGELFF. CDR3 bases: TGTGCCAGCAGTGCGGGACAGAACACCGGGGAGCTGTTTTTT.

The CDR3 DNA sequence: TGTGCCAGCAGCTTAGTTCGTAGTAGCGTTCCTTCCTACGAGCAGTACTTC. Its translation: CASSLVRSSVPSYEQYF. The J gene is TRBJ2-7, the V gene TRBV7-8, with TRBD2 as a possible D gene (5 bases). V lost 1 base and J lost 1, with 17 bases in between. Germline lookup yields CDR1 SGHVS and CDR2 FQNEAQ. This CDR3 contains 17 residues.

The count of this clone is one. The CDR3 coding sequence is TGTGCCAGTAGTACTAAGGACAGGAACACCGGGGAGCTGTTTTTT. It translates to CASSTKDRNTGELFF. The chain employs TRBV19 and TRBJ2-2, with a weak D call TRBD1 (6 bases). Germline loops: CDR1 LNHDA, CDR2 SQIVND (reference sequence). V shed 4 bases and J shed 1 base, with 10 bases lying between them. The CDR3 is made up of 15 amino acids.

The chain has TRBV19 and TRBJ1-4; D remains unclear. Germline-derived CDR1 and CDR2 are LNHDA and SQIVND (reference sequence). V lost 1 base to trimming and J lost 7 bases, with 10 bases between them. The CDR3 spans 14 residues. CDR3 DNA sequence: TGTGCCAGTAGTATAGGGTTTATGGTTGAAAAACTGTTTTTT. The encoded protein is CASSIGFMVEKLFF.

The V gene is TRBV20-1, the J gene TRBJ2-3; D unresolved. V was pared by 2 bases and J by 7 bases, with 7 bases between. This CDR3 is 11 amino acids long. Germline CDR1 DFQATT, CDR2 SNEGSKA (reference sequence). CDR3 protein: CSARPANTQYF. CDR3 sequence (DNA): TGCAGTGCTAGACCTGCGAATACGCAGTATTTT.

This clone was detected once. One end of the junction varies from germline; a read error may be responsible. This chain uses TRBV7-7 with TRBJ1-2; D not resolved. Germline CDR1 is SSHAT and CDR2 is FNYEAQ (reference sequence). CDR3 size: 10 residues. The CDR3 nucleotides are TGTGCTAGCAGCTTGGGGGGCTACACCTTC. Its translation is CASSLGGYTF.

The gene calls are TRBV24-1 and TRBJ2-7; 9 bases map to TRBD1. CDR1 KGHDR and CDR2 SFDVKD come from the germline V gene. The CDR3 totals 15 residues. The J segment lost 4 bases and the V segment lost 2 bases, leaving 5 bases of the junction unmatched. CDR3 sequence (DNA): TGTGCCACCAGTGATTCCGGACAGGGGAGGTACGAGCAGTACTTC. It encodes CATSDSGQGRYEQYF.

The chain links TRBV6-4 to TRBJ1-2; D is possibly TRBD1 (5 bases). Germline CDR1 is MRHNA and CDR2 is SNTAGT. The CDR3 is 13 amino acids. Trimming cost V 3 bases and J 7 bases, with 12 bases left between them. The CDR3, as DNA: TGTGCCAGCAGTGAGCAGGGTTATGGTGGCTACACCTTC. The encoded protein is CASSEQGYGGYTF.

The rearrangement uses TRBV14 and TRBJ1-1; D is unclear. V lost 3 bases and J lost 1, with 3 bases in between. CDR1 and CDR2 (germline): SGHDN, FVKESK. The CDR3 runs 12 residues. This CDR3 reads CASSHGNTEAFF. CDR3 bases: TGTGCCAGCAGCCACGGGAACACTGAAGCTTTCTTT.

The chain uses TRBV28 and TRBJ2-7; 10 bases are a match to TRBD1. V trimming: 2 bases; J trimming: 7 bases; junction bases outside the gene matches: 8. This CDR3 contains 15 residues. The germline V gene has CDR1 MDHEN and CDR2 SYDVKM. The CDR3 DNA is TGTGCCAGCAGTTTAGCGAGACAGGGGGCATGGGAGCAGTACTTC. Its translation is CASSLARQGAWEQYF.

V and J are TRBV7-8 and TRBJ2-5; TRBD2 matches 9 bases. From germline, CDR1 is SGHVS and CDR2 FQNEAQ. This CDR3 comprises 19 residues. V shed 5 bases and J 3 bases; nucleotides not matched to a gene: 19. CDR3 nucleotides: TGTGCCAGCAGCCCCTTTCGCGTCGATGTGTTAGCGGGAGAAGAGACCCAGTACTTC. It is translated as CASSPFRVDVLAGEETQYF.

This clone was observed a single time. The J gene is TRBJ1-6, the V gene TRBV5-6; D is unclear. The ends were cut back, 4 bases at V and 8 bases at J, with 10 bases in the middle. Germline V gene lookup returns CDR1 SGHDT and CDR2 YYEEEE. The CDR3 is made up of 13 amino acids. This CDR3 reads CASSGYIDSPLHF. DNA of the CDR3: TGTGCCAGCAGCGGCTACATCGATTCACCCCTCCACTTT.

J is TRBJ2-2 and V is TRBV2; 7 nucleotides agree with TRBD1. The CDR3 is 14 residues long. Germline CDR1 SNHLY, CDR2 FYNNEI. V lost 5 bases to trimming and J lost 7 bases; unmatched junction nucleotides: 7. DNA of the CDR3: TGTGCCAGCAGTTCGGACAGGTCAAACGGGGAGCTGTTTTTT. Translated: CASSSDRSNGELFF.